This is a list of T cell receptor beta chains from one sample in a study of sequential checkpoint blockade in melanoma. Profiled with immunoSEQ multiplex PCR; TCRdb holds only in-frame clones, not every one. The repertoire consists of about 11,000 clones, with about four fifths occurring once and the leading ten covering approximately 10%. The sequences come from CD8+ T cells sorted from blood (inferred from file names), collected from a patient given nivolumab and ipilimumab in sequence. Receptors were obtained from a human donor with melanoma. Each CDR3 is given with its conserved first and last residue. The order of the fields is D gene, clone size, J gene, V gene, CDR3 protein, CDR3 DNA. The D gene is left open where the match is weak. Rows may omit the clone size; those that give it use once, few, many or a size class.

>TRBD1|.|TRBJ1-2|TRBV6-6
CASKGTEYGYTF
TGTGCCAGCAAGGGGACAGAATATGGCTACACCTTC
>.|.|TRBJ2-7|TRBV27
CASSLFPGSSYEQYF
TGTGCCAGCAGTTTATTTCCGGGAAGCTCCTACGAGCAGTACTTC
>TRBD2|large|TRBJ2-7|TRBV18
CASSFEAGGFHEQYF
TGTGCCAGCTCTTTTGAAGCGGGAGGGTTCCACGAGCAGTACTTC
>.|.|TRBJ1-4|TRBV6-1
CASSEEAGSNEKLFF
TGTGCCAGCAGTGAAGAAGCAGGTTCTAATGAAAAACTGTTTTTT
>TRBD2|.|TRBJ2-3|TRBV6-4
CASSEGLAGDTQYF
TGTGCCAGCAGTGAGGGACTAGCGGGAGATACGCAGTATTTT
>TRBD1|.|TRBJ2-1|TRBV27
CASSLGPGQAYNEQFF
TGTGCCAGCAGTTTAGGGCCGGGACAGGCCTACAATGAGCAGTTCTTC
>TRBD2|.|TRBJ2-5|TRBV6-1
CASSDKGAGGGLVQETQYF
TGTGCCAGCAGTGATAAAGGAGCGGGAGGCGGCTTGGTTCAAGAGACCCAGTACTTC
>TRBD1|few|TRBJ2-7|TRBV2
CASSDPRDRGTYEQYF
TGTGCCAGCAGTGACCCCCGGGACAGGGGGACCTACGAGCAGTACTTC
>.|few|TRBJ1-5|TRBV18
CASSGVREGQPQHF
TGTGCCAGCTCGGGGGTCAGGGAGGGTCAGCCCCAGCATTTT
>TRBD2|once|TRBJ2-2|TRBV5-1
CASSLDLRGGSDTGELFF
TGCGCCAGCAGCTTGGATCTGCGGGGGGGCTCAGACACCGGGGAGCTGTTTTTT
>TRBD2|.|TRBJ2-1|TRBV28
CASSFGLAGVNEQFF
TGTGCCAGCAGTTTTGGACTAGCGGGAGTCAATGAGCAGTTCTTC
>TRBD2|few|TRBJ2-1|TRBV6-4
CASTERAGEYNEQFF
TGTGCCAGCACTGAACGAGCGGGGGAGTACAATGAGCAGTTCTTC
>.|.|TRBJ2-3|TRBV5-6
CASSFQTRADTQYF
TGTGCCAGCAGCTTCCAAACTCGGGCAGATACGCAGTATTTT
>.|.|TRBJ1-2|TRBV6-4
CASSDSQEASYGYTF
TGTGCCAGCAGTGACTCCCAGGAGGCGTCCTATGGCTACACCTTC
>TRBD1|.|TRBJ1-3|TRBV5-1
CASSLDRGLGNTIYF
TGCGCCAGCAGCTTGGACAGGGGGCTAGGAAACACCATATATTTT
>.|.|TRBJ1-1|TRBV5-1
CASSLGDNYLNTEAFF
TGCGCCAGCAGCTTGGGGGACAATTATTTGAACACTGAAGCTTTCTTT
>.|once|TRBJ2-1|TRBV6-5
CASSYQSYNEQFF
TGTGCCAGCAGTTACCAGTCCTACAATGAGCAGTTCTTC
>TRBD1|.|TRBJ1-1|TRBV13
CASSTPTGLSGTEAFF
TGTGCCAGCAGCACCCCGACAGGGCTGAGCGGCACTGAAGCTTTCTTT
>.|.|TRBJ2-1|TRBV9
CASSVGGASSYNEQFF
TGTGCCAGCAGCGTGGGGGGGGCGAGCTCCTACAATGAGCAGTTCTTC
>TRBD2|.|TRBJ2-7|TRBV19
CASSTGTSGFYEQYF
TGTGCCAGTAGTACAGGGACTAGCGGATTCTACGAGCAGTACTTC
>TRBD1|.|TRBJ1-2|TRBV5-3
CARSLAVGQGVGQLYDYGYTF
TGTGCCAGAAGCTTGGCAGTAGGACAGGGGGTAGGACAGCTCTACGACTATGGCTACACCTTC
>TRBD1|.|TRBJ1-1|TRBV7-9
CASSLSTGSNTEAFF
TGTGCCAGCAGCTTATCGACAGGGTCGAACACTGAAGCTTTCTTT
>.|.|TRBJ2-2|TRBV4-2
CASSPLRESTGELFF
TGTGCCAGCAGCCCCCTGAGGGAGAGCACCGGGGAGCTGTTTTTT
>TRBD1|few|TRBJ1-1|TRBV12-5
CASGLVSDRVEDTEAFF
TGTGCTAGTGGTTTGGTCTCGGACAGGGTGGAGGACACTGAAGCTTTCTTT
>TRBD1|few|TRBJ1-1|TRBV25-1
CASSELRDRGRGNTEAFF
TGTGCCAGCAGTGAGCTCCGGGACAGGGGGCGCGGGAACACTGAAGCTTTCTTT
>.|large|TRBJ2-7|TRBV5-4
CASSLFPQDRSSYEQYF
TGTGCCAGCAGCTTATTCCCCCAAGACAGGAGCTCCTACGAGCAGTACTTC
>.|.|TRBJ1-5|TRBV27
CASSTRDRNQPQHF
TGTGCCAGCAGTACCCGTGACAGAAATCAGCCCCAGCATTTT
>TRBD1|.|TRBJ1-2|TRBV6-5
CASSFLDRGGYTF
TGTGCCAGCAGTTTCCTGGACAGGGGAGGCTACACCTTC
>TRBD1|.|TRBJ2-2|TRBV6-4
CASSAGTEGGELFF
TGTGCCAGCAGTGCCGGGACAGAGGGCGGGGAGCTGTTTTTT
>TRBD2|.|TRBJ2-7|TRBV7-9
CASSADSPTSGRRQYF
TGTGCCAGCAGCGCGGACAGTCCGACTAGCGGGAGACGGCAGTACTTC
>TRBD1|.|TRBJ2-7|TRBV9
CASSPTGARGYEQYF
TGTGCCAGCAGCCCTACAGGGGCCAGGGGCTACGAGCAGTACTTC
>.|.|TRBJ2-7|TRBV28
CASSPWDFGKYEQYF
TGTGCCAGCAGCCCCTGGGACTTCGGTAAGTACGAGCAGTACTTC
>TRBD2|.|TRBJ2-2|TRBV2
CASSGTSGVSNTGELFF
TGTGCCAGCAGTGGGACTAGCGGGGTGTCGAACACCGGGGAGCTGTTTTTT
>TRBD2|.|TRBJ2-7|TRBV28
CASSLTTSGSYEQYF
TGTGCCAGCAGTTTGACGACTAGCGGGAGTTACGAGCAGTACTTC
>.|once|TRBJ1-1|TRBV7-9
CASSRPGQRAEAFF
TGTGCCAGCAGCCGACCGGGACAAAGGGCTGAAGCTTTCTTC
>.|.|TRBJ1-2|TRBV6-5
CASSYGQSNYGYTF
TGTGCCAGCAGTTACGGACAGTCTAACTATGGCTACACCTTC